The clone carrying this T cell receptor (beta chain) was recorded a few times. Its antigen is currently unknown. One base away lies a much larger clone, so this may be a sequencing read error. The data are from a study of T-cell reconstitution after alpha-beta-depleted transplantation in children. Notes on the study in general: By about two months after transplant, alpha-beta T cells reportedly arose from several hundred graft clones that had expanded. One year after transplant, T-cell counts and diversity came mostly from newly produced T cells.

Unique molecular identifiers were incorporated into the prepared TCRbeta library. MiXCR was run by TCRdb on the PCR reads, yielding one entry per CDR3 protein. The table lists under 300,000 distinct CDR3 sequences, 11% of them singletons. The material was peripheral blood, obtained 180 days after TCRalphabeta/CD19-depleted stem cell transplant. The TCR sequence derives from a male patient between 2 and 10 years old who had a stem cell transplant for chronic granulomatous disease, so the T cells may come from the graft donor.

CDR3 coding DNA: TGCACCAGCAGCCTGAGACTAGCGGGGGCCTACGAGCAGTACTTC. Its translation is CTSSLRLAGAYEQYF. V is TRBV4-3 and J is TRBJ2-7; 12 bases match TRBD2. Germline values: CDR1 LGHNA, CDR2 YSLEER. CDR3 length: 15 residues.